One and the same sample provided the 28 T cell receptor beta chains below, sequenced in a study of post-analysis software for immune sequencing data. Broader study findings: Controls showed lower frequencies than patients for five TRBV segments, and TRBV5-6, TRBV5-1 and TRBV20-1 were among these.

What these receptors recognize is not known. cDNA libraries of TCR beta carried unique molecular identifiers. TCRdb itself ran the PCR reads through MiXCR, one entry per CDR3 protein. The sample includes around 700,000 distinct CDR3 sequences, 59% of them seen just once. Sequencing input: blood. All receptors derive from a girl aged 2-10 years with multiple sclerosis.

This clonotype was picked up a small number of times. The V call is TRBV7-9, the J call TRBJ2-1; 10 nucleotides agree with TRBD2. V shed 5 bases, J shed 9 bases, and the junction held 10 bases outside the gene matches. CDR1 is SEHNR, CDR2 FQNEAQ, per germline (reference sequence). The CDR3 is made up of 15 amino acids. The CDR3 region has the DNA TGTGCCAGCAGCCTTCTAGCGGGAGAGTTTAGTGAGCAGTTCTTC. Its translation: CASSLLAGEFSEQFF.

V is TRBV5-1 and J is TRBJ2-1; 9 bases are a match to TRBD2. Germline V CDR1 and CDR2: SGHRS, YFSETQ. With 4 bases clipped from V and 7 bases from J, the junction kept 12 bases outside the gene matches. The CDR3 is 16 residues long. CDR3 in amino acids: CASSERGDQKRNEQFF. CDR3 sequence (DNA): TGCGCCAGCAGCGAGCGGGGGGACCAAAAAAGGAATGAGCAGTTCTTC.

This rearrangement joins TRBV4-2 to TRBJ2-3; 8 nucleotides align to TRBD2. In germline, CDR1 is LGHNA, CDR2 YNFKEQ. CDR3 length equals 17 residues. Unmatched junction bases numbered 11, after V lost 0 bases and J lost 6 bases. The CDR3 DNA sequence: TGTGCCAGCAGCCAAGATGGGACTAGAGGGGGTCGGGATACGCAGTATTTT. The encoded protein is CASSQDGTRGGRDTQYF.

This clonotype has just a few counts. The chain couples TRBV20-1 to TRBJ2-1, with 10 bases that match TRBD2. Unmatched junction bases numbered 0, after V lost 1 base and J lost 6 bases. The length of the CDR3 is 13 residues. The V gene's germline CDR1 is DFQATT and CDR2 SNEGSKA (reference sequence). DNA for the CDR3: TGCAGTGCTAGAGGGACTAGCGGCAATGAGCAGTTCTTC. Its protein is CSARGTSGNEQFF.

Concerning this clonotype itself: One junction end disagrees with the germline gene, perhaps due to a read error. CDR3 residues: CTSSSAYRDRTQYF. The CDR3, as DNA: TGTACCAGCAGCTCCGCCTACAGGGATCGTACGCAGTATTTT. The rearrangement uses TRBV7-9 and TRBJ2-3; D is perhaps TRBD1 (6 bases). The CDR3 has 14 residues. Germline V gives CDR1 SEHNR, CDR2 FQNEAQ (reference sequence). The complete variable domain, with remaining parts taken from reference TRBV7-9 and TRBJ2-3, reads DTGVSQNPRHKITKRGQNVTFRCDPISEHNRLYWYRQTLGQGPEFLTYFQNEAQLEKSRLLSDRFSAERPKGSFSTLEIQRTEQGDSAMYLCTSSSAYRDRTQYFGPGTRLTVL.

The DNA of the CDR3 is TGTGCCAGCAGCCCTAGACAGGGGTATAGCAATCAGCCCCAGCATTTT. Translated: CASSPRQGYSNQPQHF. The chain uses TRBV21-1 and TRBJ1-5; no DNA check was done on the table's D call, TRBD1. TRBV21-1 is recorded as a pseudogene. CDR3 length: 16 amino acids.

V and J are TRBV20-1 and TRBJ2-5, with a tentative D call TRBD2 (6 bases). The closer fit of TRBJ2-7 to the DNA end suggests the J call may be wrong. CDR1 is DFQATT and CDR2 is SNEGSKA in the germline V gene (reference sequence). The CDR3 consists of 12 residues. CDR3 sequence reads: CSARARGYEQYF. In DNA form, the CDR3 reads TGCAGTGCTAGAGCGCGGGGCTACGAGCAGTACTTC.

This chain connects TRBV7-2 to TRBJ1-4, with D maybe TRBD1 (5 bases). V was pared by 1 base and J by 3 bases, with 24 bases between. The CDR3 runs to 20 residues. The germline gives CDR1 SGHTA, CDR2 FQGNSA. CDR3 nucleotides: TGTGCCAGCAGCTTAGGGGTCACAGGCGTCCTAACGCGGGCTAATGAAAAACTGTTTTTT. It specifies CASSLGVTGVLTRANEKLFF. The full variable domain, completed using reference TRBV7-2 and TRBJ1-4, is GAGVSQSPSNKVTEKGKDVELRCDPISGHTALYWYRQSLGQGLEFLIYFQGNSAPDKSGLPSDRFSAERTGGSVSTLTIQRTQQEDSAVYLCASSLGVTGVLTRANEKLFFGSGTQLSVL.

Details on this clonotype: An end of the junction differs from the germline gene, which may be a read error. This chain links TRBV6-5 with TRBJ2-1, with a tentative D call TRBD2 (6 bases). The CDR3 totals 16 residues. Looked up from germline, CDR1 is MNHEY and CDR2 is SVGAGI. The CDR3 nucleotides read TGTGCCAGCAGCCGCGGGGCCGGGATCTACTCCAATGAGCGGTTCTTC. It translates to CASSRGAGIYSNERFF.

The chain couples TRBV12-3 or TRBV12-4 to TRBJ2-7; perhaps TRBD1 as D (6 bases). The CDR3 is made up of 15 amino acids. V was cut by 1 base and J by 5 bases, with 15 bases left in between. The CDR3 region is CASSLVGDIPHEQYF. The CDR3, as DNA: TGTGCCAGCAGTTTAGTAGGGGACATTCCCCACGAGCAGTACTTC.

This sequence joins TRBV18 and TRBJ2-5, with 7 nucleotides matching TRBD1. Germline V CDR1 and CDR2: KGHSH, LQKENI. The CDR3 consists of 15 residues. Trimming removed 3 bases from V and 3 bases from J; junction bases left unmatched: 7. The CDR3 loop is CASSPFNTGEETQYF. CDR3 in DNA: TGTGCCAGCTCACCCTTTAACACAGGGGAAGAGACCCAGTACTTC.

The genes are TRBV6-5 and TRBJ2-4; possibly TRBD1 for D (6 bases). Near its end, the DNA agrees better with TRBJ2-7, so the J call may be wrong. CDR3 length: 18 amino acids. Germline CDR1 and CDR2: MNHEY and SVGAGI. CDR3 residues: CASSYKGENPFRAYEQYF. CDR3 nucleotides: TGTGCCAGCAGTTACAAGGGGGAGAACCCCTTCCGAGCTTACGAGCAGTACTTC.

The CDR3 sequence: CSADRSPGNTEAFF. The CDR3 bases are TGCAGTGCTGACAGGTCTCCCGGGAACACTGAAGCTTTCTTT. V usage is TRBV20-1 and J usage is TRBJ1-1; D might be TRBD1 (6 bases). CDR1 is DFQATT, CDR2 SNEGSKA, per germline (reference sequence). The CDR3 totals 14 residues. The V gene lost 5 bases and the J gene lost 1 base, with 14 bases spanning the gap.

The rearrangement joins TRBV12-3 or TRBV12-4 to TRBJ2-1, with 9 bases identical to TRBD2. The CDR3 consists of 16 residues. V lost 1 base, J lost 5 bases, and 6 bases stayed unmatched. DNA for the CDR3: TGTGCCAGCAGTTTAGTCACTAGCGGGCGTAACAATGAGCAGTTCTTC. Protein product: CASSLVTSGRNNEQFF.

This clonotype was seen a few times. The CDR3 region has the DNA TGTGCCAGCGGCCCGGGACAGGGGGCGGGAGGTTCACCCCTCCACTTT. It translates to CASGPGQGAGGSPLHF. The chain has TRBV28 and TRBJ1-6; 12 bases map to TRBD1. Losses at the gene ends were 8 bases for V and 9 bases for J; bases not matched to a gene: 11. CDR1 MDHEN and CDR2 SYDVKM come from the germline V gene. CDR3 length: 16 amino acids. The variable domain in full, with the rest retrieved from reference TRBV28 and TRBJ1-6, is DVKVTQSSRYLVKRTGEKVFLECVQDMDHENMFWYRQDPGLGLRLIYFSYDVKMKEKGDIPEGYSVSREKKERFSLILESASTNQTSMYLCASGPGQGAGGSPLHFGNGTRLTVT.

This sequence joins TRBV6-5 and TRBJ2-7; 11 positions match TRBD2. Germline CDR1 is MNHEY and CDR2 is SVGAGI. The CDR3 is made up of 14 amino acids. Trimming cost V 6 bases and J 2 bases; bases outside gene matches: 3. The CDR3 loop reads CASRVAGGPYEQYF. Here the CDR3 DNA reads TGTGCCAGCAGGGTAGCGGGAGGGCCCTACGAGCAGTACTTC.

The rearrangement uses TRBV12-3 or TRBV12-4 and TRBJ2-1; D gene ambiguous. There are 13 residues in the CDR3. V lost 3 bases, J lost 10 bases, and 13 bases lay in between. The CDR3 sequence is CASSFSFGEEQFF. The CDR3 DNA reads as TGTGCCAGCAGTTTTTCTTTTGGGGAAGAGCAGTTCTTC.

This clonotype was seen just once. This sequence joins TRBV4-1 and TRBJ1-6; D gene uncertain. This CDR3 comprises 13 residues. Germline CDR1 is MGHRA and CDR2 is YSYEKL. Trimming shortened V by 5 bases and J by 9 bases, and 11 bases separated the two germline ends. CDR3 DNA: TGCGCCAGCAGCGAGTTAGGTACTTCACCCCTCCACTTT. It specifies CASSELGTSPLHF.

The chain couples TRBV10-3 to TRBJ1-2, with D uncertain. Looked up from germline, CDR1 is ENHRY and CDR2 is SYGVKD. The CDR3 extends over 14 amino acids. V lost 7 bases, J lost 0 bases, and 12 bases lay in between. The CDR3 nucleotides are TGTGCCATCACCATGGGGAGCTCTAACTATGGCTACACCTTC. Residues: CAITMGSSNYGYTF.

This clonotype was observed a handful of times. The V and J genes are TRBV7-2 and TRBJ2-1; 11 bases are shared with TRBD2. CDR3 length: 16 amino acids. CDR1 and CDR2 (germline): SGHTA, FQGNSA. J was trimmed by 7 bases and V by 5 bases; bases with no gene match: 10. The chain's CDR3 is CASSPPLAGGVNEQFF. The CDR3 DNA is TGTGCCAGCAGCCCTCCGCTAGCGGGGGGCGTTAATGAGCAGTTCTTC.

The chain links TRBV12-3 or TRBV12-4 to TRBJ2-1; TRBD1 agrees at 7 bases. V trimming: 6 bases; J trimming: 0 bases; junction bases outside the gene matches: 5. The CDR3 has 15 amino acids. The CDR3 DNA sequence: TGTGCCAGCAGCTGGGACAGCAGCTCCTACAATGAGCAGTTCTTC. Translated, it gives CASSWDSSSYNEQFF.

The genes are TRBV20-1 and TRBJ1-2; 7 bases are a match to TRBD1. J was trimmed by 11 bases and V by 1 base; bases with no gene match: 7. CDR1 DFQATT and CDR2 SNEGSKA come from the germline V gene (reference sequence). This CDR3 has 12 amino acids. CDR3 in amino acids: CSARGDPGGYTF. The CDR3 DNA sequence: TGCAGTGCTAGAGGGGACCCAGGGGGGTACACCTTC.

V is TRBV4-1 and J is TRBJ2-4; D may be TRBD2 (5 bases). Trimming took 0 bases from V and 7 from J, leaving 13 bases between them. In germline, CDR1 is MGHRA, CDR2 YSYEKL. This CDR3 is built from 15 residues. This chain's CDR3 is CASSQEEAGLNIQYF. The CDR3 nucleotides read TGCGCCAGCAGCCAAGAGGAGGCAGGCTTGAACATTCAGTACTTC.

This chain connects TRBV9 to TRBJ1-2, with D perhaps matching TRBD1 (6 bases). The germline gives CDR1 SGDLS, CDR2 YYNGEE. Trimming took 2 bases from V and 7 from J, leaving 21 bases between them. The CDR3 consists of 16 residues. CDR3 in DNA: TGTGCCAGCAGCGTGGATCCAGGGGAGACCGGGAGTGGCTACACCTTC. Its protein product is CASSVDPGETGSGYTF.

In DNA, the CDR3 is TGCAGCGTTGATGAGGGGGGAGAGGAGACCCAGTACTTC. Translation: CSVDEGGEETQYF. The rearrangement links TRBV29-1 to TRBJ2-5; D tentatively fits TRBD1 or TRBD2 (6 bases each). CDR1 is SQVTM, CDR2 ANQGSEA, per germline. V was trimmed by 3 bases and J by 5 bases, leaving 13 bases between them. The CDR3 runs 13 residues. Full variable domain (rest looked up from reference TRBV29-1 and TRBJ2-5): SAVISQKPSRDICQRGTSLTIQCQVDSQVTMMFWYRQQPGQSLTLIATANQGSEATYESGFVIDKFPISRPNLTFSTLTVSNMSPEDSSIYLCSVDEGGEETQYFGPGTRLLVL.

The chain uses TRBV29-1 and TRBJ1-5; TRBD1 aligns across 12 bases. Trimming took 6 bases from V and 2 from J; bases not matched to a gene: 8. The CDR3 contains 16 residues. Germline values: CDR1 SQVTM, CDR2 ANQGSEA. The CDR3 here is CSVAGTGGGRNQPQHF. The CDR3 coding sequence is TGCAGCGTCGCCGGGACAGGGGGCGGGCGCAATCAGCCCCAGCATTTT.

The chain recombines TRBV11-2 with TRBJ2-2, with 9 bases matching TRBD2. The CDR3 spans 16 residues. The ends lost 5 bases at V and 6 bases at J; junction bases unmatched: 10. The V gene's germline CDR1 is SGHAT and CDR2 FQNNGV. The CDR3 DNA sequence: TGTGCCAGCAGCATCTTAGCGGGAGCGGCTGCCGGGGAGCTGTTTTTT. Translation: CASSILAGAAAGELFF.

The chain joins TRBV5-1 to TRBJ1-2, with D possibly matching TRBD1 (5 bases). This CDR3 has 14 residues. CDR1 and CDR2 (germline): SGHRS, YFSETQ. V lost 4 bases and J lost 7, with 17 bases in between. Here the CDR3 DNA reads TGCGCCAGCAGCCCGGGGGGTCGTACGGGTGGCTACACCTTC. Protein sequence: CASSPGGRTGGYTF.